This passage covers 32 T cell receptor beta chains from one sample sequenced in a study of blood T cell repertoires in COVID-19. Only in-frame clones appear in the TCRdb table, and some are missing; sequencing was by immunoSEQ multiplex PCR. The sample gives roughly 200,000 clones, 83% of which show up once; roughly 4.8% is in the top ten. The sequenced sample consisted of PBMCs or T cells enriched from blood (not recorded which). The origin of the receptors is a woman between 50 and 59 years old who had been exposed to COVID-19.

The CDR3 DNA sequence: TGCAGCGTTGAACACAATAGCGGGGGCGGATATACGCAGTATTTT. Translating it yields CSVEHNSGGGYTQYF. The rearrangement links TRBV29-1 to TRBJ2-3; 9 bases match TRBD2. Looked up from germline, CDR1 is SQVTM and CDR2 is ANQGSEA. Germline trimming cut 2 bases from V and 7 bases from J; bases unmatched to any gene: 10. This CDR3 has 15 amino acids.

This clone came up once. V and J are TRBV2 and TRBJ2-5, with 7 bases aligning to TRBD1. The ends lost 6 bases at V and 4 bases at J; junction bases unmatched: 2. This CDR3 region has 12 residues. Germline lookup yields CDR1 SNHLY and CDR2 FYNNEI. CDR3 amino acids: CASSRGLETQYF. CDR3 DNA: TGTGCCAGCAGCAGGGGGTTAGAGACCCAGTACTTC.

CDR3 sequence reads: CATSDVGGLDTDTQYF. The CDR3 DNA follows: TGTGCCACCAGTGATGTAGGGGGCTTGGACACAGATACGCAGTATTTT. The V and J genes are TRBV24-1 and TRBJ2-3, with 7 bases lining up with TRBD1. Losses at the gene ends were 3 bases for V and 2 bases for J; bases not matched to a gene: 7. CDR3 length: 16 amino acids. Germline CDR1 and CDR2: KGHDR and SFDVKD.

The J gene is TRBJ2-1, the V gene TRBV10-1, with 9 bases matching TRBD1. The J segment lost 0 bases and the V segment lost 6 bases, leaving 3 bases of the junction unmatched. CDR1 WNHNN and CDR2 SYGVQD come from the germline V gene (reference sequence). The CDR3 totals 15 residues. The CDR3 loop reads CASSPGQGSYNEQFF. The CDR3 DNA follows: TGCGCCAGCAGCCCGGGACAGGGCTCCTACAATGAGCAGTTCTTC.

This clone showed up just a few times. As DNA, the CDR3 is TGTGCCAGCAGACCACTAGCGGGGGGGATCCAAGAGACCCAGTACTTC. It yields the protein CASRPLAGGIQETQYF. V gene TRBV11-2 combines with J gene TRBJ2-5; 13 nucleotides agree with TRBD2. The J segment lost 1 base and the V segment lost 6 bases, leaving 5 bases of the junction unmatched. The CDR3 covers 16 residues. Germline values: CDR1 SGHAT, CDR2 FQNNGV.

This chain connects TRBV5-1 to TRBJ1-3; 7 bases line up with TRBD1. The germline gives CDR1 SGHRS, CDR2 YFSETQ. With V trimmed by 3 bases and J by 1 base, 4 bases remained unmatched. CDR3 length: 15 amino acids. The CDR3 bases are TGCGCCAGCAGCTCCTCGACAGGGTCTGGAAACACCATATATTTT. Its protein is CASSSSTGSGNTIYF.

V and J are TRBV2 and TRBJ1-5, with D tentatively TRBD1 (6 bases). The CDR3 extends over 15 amino acids. Trimming shortened V by 6 bases and J by 5 bases, and 17 bases separated the two germline ends. Germline CDR1 and CDR2: SNHLY and FYNNEI. In DNA form, the CDR3 reads TGTGCCAGCAGGGCAGGGGACGTAAAGGATCAGCCCCAGCATTTT. It yields the protein CASRAGDVKDQPQHF.

The chain uses TRBV5-1 and TRBJ2-2; TRBD1 matches 12 bases. Germline values: CDR1 SGHRS, CDR2 YFSETQ. Trimming took 4 bases from V and 6 from J; bases not matched to a gene: 7. CDR3 length: 16 residues. Here the CDR3 DNA reads TGCGCCAGCAGCAGGGGACAGGGGGCGACCCCCGGGGAGCTGTTTTTT. It translates to CASSRGQGATPGELFF.

The V call is TRBV29-1, the J call TRBJ2-4; D is perhaps TRBD1 (5 bases). CDR1 is SQVTM and CDR2 is ANQGSEA in the germline V gene. CDR3 length: 14 residues. The V and J ends lost 6 bases and 6 bases respectively, with 18 bases between them. This chain's CDR3 is CSVESDSPLNIQYF. CDR3 bases: TGCAGCGTAGAGTCCGACAGTCCTCTAAACATTCAGTACTTC.

The chain recombines TRBV24-1 with TRBJ2-3, with 7 bases lining up with TRBD2. This CDR3 spans 15 amino acids. Germline CDR1 reads KGHDR; CDR2 reads SFDVKD. Trimming at V came to 4 bases and at J to 6 bases, leaving 9 bases not matched to a gene. Written as DNA, the CDR3 is TGTGCCACCAGTGAGGGGCGGGGGACGGCGGATACGCAGTATTTT. Residues: CATSEGRGTADTQYF.

This clone was detected only a few times. The CDR3 sequence: CASRGQLSYEQYF. The CDR3 DNA reads TGTGCCAGCAGGGGACAGCTCTCCTACGAGCAGTACTTC. The V and J genes are TRBV7-2 and TRBJ2-7; TRBD1 agrees at 7 bases. The CDR3 totals 13 residues. The V gene end was trimmed by 6 bases and the J gene end by 0 bases; junction bases not matched to a gene: 2. Germline V gene data show CDR1 as SGHTA and CDR2 as FQGNSA.

The chain couples TRBV19 to TRBJ1-6; 7 bases match TRBD1. The junction had 4 bases not matched to a gene; V was cut back by 5 bases and J by 9 bases. The CDR3 runs 13 residues. The germline CDR1 and CDR2 sequences are LNHDA and SQIVND (reference sequence). For the CDR3, the DNA is TGTGCCAGTAGTCTACAGGGGCTTTCACCCCTCCACTTT. Amino acid sequence: CASSLQGLSPLHF. Full variable domain (remainder filled in from reference TRBV19 and TRBJ1-6): DGGITQSPKYLFRKEGQNVTLSCEQNLNHDAMYWYRQDPGQGLRLIYYSQIVNDFQKGDIAEGYSVSREKKESFPLTVTSAQKNPTAFYLCASSLQGLSPLHFGNGTRLTVT.

The genes are TRBV4-3 and TRBJ1-5, with D possibly being TRBD1 (5 bases). The CDR3 extends over 16 amino acids. The V gene lost 0 bases and the J gene lost 3 bases, with 12 bases spanning the gap. The germline V gene encodes CDR1 LGHNA and CDR2 YSLEER. In nucleotides, the CDR3 is TGCGCCAGCAGCCAAGATCATAGACAGTTCAATCAGCCCCAGCATTTT. This translates into CASSQDHRQFNQPQHF.

The chain carries TRBV19 and TRBJ2-7, with 11 bases matching TRBD2. Germline assignment: CDR1 LNHDA and CDR2 SQIVND (reference sequence). The CDR3 is made up of 16 amino acids. J gave up 6 bases and V 4 bases, and 11 bases lay outside the gene matches. In DNA form, the CDR3 reads TGTGCCAGTAGTAGAACCATAGCGGGGGGGCCCGGCGAGCAGTACTTC. Amino acid sequence: CASSRTIAGGPGEQYF.

The J gene is TRBJ2-5, the V gene TRBV6-2 or TRBV6-3; TRBD2 matches at 7 bases. This CDR3 spans 14 amino acids. The germline V gene has CDR1 MNHEY and CDR2 SVGEGT. Trimming cost V 6 bases and J 5 bases; bases outside gene matches: 9. This chain's CDR3 is CASSRGAGQETQYF. The CDR3 nucleotides read TGTGCCAGCAGCCGAGGAGCGGGGCAGGAGACCCAGTACTTC.

The genes are TRBV11-2 and TRBJ1-2; D gene unclear. This CDR3 has 15 residues. V was cut by 2 bases and J by 8 bases, with 18 bases left in between. CDR1 SGHAT and CDR2 FQNNGV come from the germline V gene. CDR3 amino acids: CASSLIGRVSGGYTF. The CDR3 DNA reads as TGTGCCAGCAGCTTAATTGGACGGGTTTCGGGGGGCTACACCTTC.

This clone was detected a few times. The rearrangement links TRBV7-8 to TRBJ2-6; TRBD2 matches 7 bases. J was trimmed by 8 bases and V by 2 bases; bases with no gene match: 3. Germline V CDR1 and CDR2: SGHVS, FQNEAQ. The CDR3 has 14 residues. The CDR3 loop reads CASSLREASNVLTF. The CDR3 DNA is TGTGCCAGCAGCTTACGGGAGGCGTCCAACGTCCTGACTTTC.

The CDR3 reads CASSPPRGGEQYF. The DNA for the CDR3 is TGTGCCAGCAGTCCCCCGAGGGGGGGGGAGCAGTACTTC. This rearrangement joins TRBV28 to TRBJ2-7; TRBD2 might be the D (7 bases). CDR3 length equals 13 residues. The germline gives CDR1 MDHEN, CDR2 SYDVKM. V was clipped by 5 bases and J by 7 bases, with 15 bases between them.

The J gene is TRBJ2-7, the V gene TRBV4-2; 7 bases are a match to TRBD2. CDR1 is LGHNA and CDR2 is YNFKEQ in the germline V gene. This CDR3 has 13 amino acids. With 6 bases clipped from V and 7 bases from J, the junction kept 9 bases outside the gene matches. As DNA, the CDR3 is TGTGCCAGCAGTTGGCGAGCGGGGCAGGAGCAGTACTTC. This sequence encodes CASSWRAGQEQYF.

This sequence joins TRBV23-1 and TRBJ2-7, with TRBD1 identical over 8 bases. TRBV23-1 is treated as an ORF (open reading frame) with a function not yet certain. J was trimmed by 3 bases and V by 6 bases; bases with no gene match: 10. The CDR3 totals 15 residues. In nucleotides, the CDR3 is TGCGCCAGCAGCCGCCGCGTGGGACAGGTCTACGAGCAGTACTTC. It is translated as CASSRRVGQVYEQYF.

The V call is TRBV19, the J call TRBJ2-7; perhaps TRBD2 as D (6 bases). The CDR3 is 14 residues long. Looked up from germline, CDR1 is LNHDA and CDR2 is SQIVND (reference sequence). V dropped 3 bases and J dropped 0 bases, with 9 bases sitting between them. Written as DNA, the CDR3 is TGTGCCAGTAGTATTCGCGGGATCTCCTACGAGCAGTACTTC. This encodes CASSIRGISYEQYF. The entire variable domain, with the rest obtained from reference TRBV19 and TRBJ2-7, is as follows: DGGITQSPKYLFRKEGQNVTLSCEQNLNHDAMYWYRQDPGQGLRLIYYSQIVNDFQKGDIAEGYSVSREKKESFPLTVTSAQKNPTAFYLCASSIRGISYEQYFGPGTRLTVT.

The chain has TRBV12-3 or TRBV12-4 and TRBJ1-2; D perhaps matches TRBD1 (5 bases). V gave up 3 bases and J gave up 8 bases, with 13 bases separating them. The CDR3 is made up of 13 amino acids. This chain's CDR3 is CASSLLQAWGYTF. CDR3 DNA sequence: TGTGCCAGCAGTTTGTTACAGGCCTGGGGCTACACCTTC.

The chain combines TRBV2 with TRBJ1-5, with TRBD1 matching 9 bases. Germline V gives CDR1 SNHLY, CDR2 FYNNEI. This CDR3 is 16 amino acids long. With 8 bases clipped from V and 6 bases from J, the junction kept 14 bases outside the gene matches. The CDR3 region has the DNA TGTGCCAGCGGTGTAAGACAGGGGGGATTTCGTCAGCCCCAGCATTTT. Amino acid sequence: CASGVRQGGFRQPQHF.

The gene calls are TRBV5-5 and TRBJ1-3; D gene unclear. V shed 2 bases and J shed 1 base, with 16 bases lying between them. The CDR3 totals 17 residues. Germline V CDR1 and CDR2: SGHKS, YYEKEE (reference sequence). The CDR3 nucleotides read TGTGCCAGCAGCTTACGTCGGGTCGGAGGGTCTGGAAACACCATATATTTT. It is translated as CASSLRRVGGSGNTIYF.

The rearrangement uses TRBV30 and TRBJ1-1; possible D gene TRBD1, 6 bases. The length of the CDR3 is 12 residues. Germline V gene sequence: CDR1 GTSNPN, CDR2 SVGIG (reference sequence). V was pared by 1 base and J by 11 bases, with 14 bases between. CDR3 sequence reads: CAWSAYTGKAFF. The CDR3 nucleotides are TGTGCCTGGAGTGCTTACACAGGGAAGGCTTTCTTT. The entire variable domain, with the rest obtained from reference TRBV30 and TRBJ1-1, is as follows: SQTIHQWPATLVQPVGSPLSLECTVEGTSNPNLYWYRQAAGRGLQLLFYSVGIGQISSEVPQNLSASRPQDRQFILSSKKLLLSDSGFYLCAWSAYTGKAFFGQGTRLTVV.

The chain employs TRBV3-1 (or the pseudogene TRBV3-2) and TRBJ1-2; D is possibly TRBD1 (6 bases). The germline gives CDR1 LGHDT, CDR2 YNNKEL (reference sequence). There are 14 residues in the CDR3. Trimming left V 2 bases short and J 0 bases short, with 7 bases between. DNA for the CDR3: TGTGCCAGCAGCCAACAGGGGACTAACTATGGCTACACCTTC. It is translated as CASSQQGTNYGYTF.

The chain recombines TRBV4-1 with TRBJ2-7, with D possibly being TRBD1 (7 bases). The CDR3 is 18 amino acids. V lost 0 bases, J lost 7 bases, and 25 bases lay in between. Germline V CDR1 and CDR2: MGHRA, YSYEKL. CDR3 coding DNA: TGCGCCAGCAGCCAAGATCAGGGGGGAAACTACCGAAGGGAAGAGCAGTACTTC. It codes for CASSQDQGGNYRREEQYF.

The rearrangement uses TRBV6-5 and TRBJ1-5; D gene ambiguous. The length of the CDR3 is 13 residues. V was shortened by 10 bases and J by 2 bases, with 12 bases between the two germline ends. Per the germline V gene, CDR1 is MNHEY and CDR2 is SVGAGI. CDR3 in DNA: TGTGCCACCAACCTGAGAGGCAATCAGCCCCAGCATTTT. Protein product: CATNLRGNQPQHF.

The chain recombines TRBV2 with TRBJ1-5; possible D gene TRBD1, 5 bases. Germline loops: CDR1 SNHLY, CDR2 FYNNEI. The CDR3 consists of 13 residues. Trimming shortened V by 6 bases and J by 3 bases, and 9 bases separated the two germline ends. The chain's CDR3 is CASRGRDNQPQHF. The CDR3 DNA reads TGTGCCAGCAGGGGCAGGGACAATCAGCCCCAGCATTTT.

This clone was recorded only once. CDR3 sequence (DNA): TGTGCCTGGAGTGTAAGGGGCAGGCGGAAGGTGAACACTGAAGCTTTCTTT. Protein sequence: CAWSVRGRRKVNTEAFF. V is TRBV30 and J is TRBJ1-1; TRBD1 is a possible D gene (5 bases). Germline-derived CDR1 and CDR2 are GTSNPN and SVGIG (reference sequence). This CDR3 is built from 17 residues. V lost 0 bases and J lost 0, with 17 bases in between.

The genes are TRBV9 and TRBJ1-6; no clear D gene. Trimming removed 3 bases from V and 8 bases from J, with 15 bases in between. CDR3 length: 15 amino acids. Germline V gives CDR1 SGDLS, CDR2 YYNGEE. DNA for the CDR3: TGTGCCAGCAGCGCCGGGTGGGCCGGGGATTCACCCCTCCACTTT. Translating it yields CASSAGWAGDSPLHF.

This sequence joins TRBV29-1 and TRBJ1-2, with 7 bases identical to TRBD1. There are 16 residues in the CDR3. V shed 0 bases and J 6 bases; nucleotides not matched to a gene: 13. From germline, CDR1 is SQVTM and CDR2 ANQGSEA. The CDR3 nucleotides are TGCAGCGTTGAAGATAGGAAAGGGGGCGTCTTTGATGGCTACACCTTC. Amino acids: CSVEDRKGGVFDGYTF.